The T cell receptor (beta chain) described here comes from a study of blood T cell repertoires in COVID-19. Produced via immunoSEQ multiplex PCR; TCRdb's table is partial and in-frame only. The repertoire holds 74,000 or so clones, approximately 88% seen once, with about 2.3% in the top ten. With 3 bases removed from V and 1 base from J, the gap between germline ends came to 12 bases. Per the germline V gene, CDR1 is SGHAT and CDR2 is FQNNGV. This CDR3 spans 15 amino acids. The rearrangement joins TRBV11-2 to TRBJ1-1; maybe TRBD1 (5 bases). The clonotype comes from a human donor in a cohort sampled during active COVID-19. Source material: peripheral blood. CDR3 sequence: CASSFLGRENTEAFF. CDR3 sequence (DNA): TGTGCCAGCAGCTTTCTTGGCAGGGAGAACACTGAAGCTTTCTTT.